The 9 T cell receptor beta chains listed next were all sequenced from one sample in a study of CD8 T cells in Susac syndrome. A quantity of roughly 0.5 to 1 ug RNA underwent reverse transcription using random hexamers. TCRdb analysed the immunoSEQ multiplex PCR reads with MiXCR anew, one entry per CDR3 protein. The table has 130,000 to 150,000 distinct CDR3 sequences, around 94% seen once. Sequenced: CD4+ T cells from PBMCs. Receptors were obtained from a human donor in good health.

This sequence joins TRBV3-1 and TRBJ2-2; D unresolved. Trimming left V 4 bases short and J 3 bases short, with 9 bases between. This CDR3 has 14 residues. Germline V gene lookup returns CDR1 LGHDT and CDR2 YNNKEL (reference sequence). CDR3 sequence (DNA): TGTGCCAGCAGCCCCGGGTCCCACACCGGGGAGCTGTTTTTT. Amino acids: CASSPGSHTGELFF.

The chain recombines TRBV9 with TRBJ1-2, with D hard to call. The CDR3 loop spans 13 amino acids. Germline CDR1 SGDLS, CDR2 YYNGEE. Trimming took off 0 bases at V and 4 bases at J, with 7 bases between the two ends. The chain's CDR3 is CASSVDGTYGYTF. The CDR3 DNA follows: TGTGCCAGCAGCGTAGACGGAACCTATGGCTACACCTTC.

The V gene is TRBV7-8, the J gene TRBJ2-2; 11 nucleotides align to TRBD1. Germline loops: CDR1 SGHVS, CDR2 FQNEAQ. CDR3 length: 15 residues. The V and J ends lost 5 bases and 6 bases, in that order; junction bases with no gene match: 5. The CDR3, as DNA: TGTGCCAGCAGCCTCGGACAGGGGGCGGCCGGGGAGCTGTTTTTT. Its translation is CASSLGQGAAGELFF.

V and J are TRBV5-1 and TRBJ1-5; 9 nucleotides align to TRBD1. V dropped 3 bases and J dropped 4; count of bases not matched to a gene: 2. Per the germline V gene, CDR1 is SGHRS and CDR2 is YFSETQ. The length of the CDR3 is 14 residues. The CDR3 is CASSSGTGNQPQHF. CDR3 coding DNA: TGCGCCAGCAGCTCCGGGACAGGGAATCAGCCCCAGCATTTT.

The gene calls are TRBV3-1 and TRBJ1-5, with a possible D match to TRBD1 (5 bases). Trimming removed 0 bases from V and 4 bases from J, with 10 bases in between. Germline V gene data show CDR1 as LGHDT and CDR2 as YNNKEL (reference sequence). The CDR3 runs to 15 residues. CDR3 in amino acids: CASSQESGKNQPQHF. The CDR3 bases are TGTGCCAGCAGCCAAGAGTCAGGGAAGAATCAGCCCCAGCATTTT.

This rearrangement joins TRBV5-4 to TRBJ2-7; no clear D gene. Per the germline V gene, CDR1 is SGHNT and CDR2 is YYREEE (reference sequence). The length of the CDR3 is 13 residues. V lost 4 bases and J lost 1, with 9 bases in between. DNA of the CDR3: TGTGCCAGCAGCCCCCCGGAGTCCTACGAGCAGTACTTC. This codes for CASSPPESYEQYF.

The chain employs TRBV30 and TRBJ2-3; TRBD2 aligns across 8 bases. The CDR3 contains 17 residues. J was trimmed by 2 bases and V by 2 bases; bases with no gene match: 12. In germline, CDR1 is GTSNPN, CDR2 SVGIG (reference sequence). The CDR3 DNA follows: TGTGCCTGGAGTATCCCCGCGGGAGGCCCCCTCACAGATACGCAGTATTTT. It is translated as CAWSIPAGGPLTDTQYF.

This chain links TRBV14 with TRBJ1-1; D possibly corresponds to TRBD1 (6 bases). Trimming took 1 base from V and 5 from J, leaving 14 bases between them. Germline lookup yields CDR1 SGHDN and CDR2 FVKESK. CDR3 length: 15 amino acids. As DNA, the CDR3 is TGTGCCAGCAGCCAAGTGGCAGGGGCTTGGACTGAAGCTTTCTTT. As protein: CASSQVAGAWTEAFF.

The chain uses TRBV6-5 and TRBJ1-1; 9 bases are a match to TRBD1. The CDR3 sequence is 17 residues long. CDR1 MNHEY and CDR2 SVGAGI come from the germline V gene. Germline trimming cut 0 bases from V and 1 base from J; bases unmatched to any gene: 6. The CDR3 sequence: CASSYSLTGGRNTEAFF. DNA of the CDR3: TGTGCCAGCAGTTACTCATTAACAGGGGGCAGGAACACTGAAGCTTTCTTT.